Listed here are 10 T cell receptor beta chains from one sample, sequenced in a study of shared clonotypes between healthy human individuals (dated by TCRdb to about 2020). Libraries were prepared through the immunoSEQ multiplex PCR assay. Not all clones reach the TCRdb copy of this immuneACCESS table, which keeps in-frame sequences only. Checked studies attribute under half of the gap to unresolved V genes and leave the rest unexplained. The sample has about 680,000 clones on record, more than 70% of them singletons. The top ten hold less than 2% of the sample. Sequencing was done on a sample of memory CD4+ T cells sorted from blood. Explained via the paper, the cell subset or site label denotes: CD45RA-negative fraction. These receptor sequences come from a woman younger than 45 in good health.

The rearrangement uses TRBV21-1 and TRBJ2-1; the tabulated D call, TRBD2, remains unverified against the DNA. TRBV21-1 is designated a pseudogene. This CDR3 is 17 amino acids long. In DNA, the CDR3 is TGTGCCAGCCGGAGGGTAGGGTCCCAGGAAACATTCAGTGAGCAGTTCTTC. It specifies CASRRVGSQETFSEQFF.

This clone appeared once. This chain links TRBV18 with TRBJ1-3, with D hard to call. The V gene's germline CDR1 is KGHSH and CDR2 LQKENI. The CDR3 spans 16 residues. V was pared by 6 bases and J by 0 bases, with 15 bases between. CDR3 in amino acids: CASSLEQPSSGNTIYF. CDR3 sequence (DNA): TGTGCCAGCTCGCTCGAACAGCCAAGCTCTGGAAACACCATATATTTT.

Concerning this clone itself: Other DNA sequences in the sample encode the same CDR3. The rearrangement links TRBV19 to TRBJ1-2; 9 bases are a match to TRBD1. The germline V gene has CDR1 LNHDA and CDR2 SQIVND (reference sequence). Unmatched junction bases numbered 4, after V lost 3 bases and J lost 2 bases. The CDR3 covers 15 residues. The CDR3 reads CASSIRTGANYGYTF. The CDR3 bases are TGTGCCAGTAGTATTCGGACAGGGGCCAACTATGGCTACACCTTC.

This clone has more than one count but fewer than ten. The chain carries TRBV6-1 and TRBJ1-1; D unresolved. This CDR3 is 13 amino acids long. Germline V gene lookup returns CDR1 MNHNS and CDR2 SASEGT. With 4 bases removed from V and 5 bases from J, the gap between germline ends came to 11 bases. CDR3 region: CASSVEGWTEAFF. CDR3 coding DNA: TGTGCCAGCAGTGTTGAGGGATGGACTGAAGCTTTCTTT.

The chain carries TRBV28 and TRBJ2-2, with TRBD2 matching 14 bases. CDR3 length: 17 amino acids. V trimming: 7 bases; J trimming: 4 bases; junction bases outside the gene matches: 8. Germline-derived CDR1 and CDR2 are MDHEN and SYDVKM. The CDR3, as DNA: TGTGCCAGCATCGCGGGACTAGCGGGAGTACCCACCGGGGAGCTGTTTTTT. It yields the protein CASIAGLAGVPTGELFF.

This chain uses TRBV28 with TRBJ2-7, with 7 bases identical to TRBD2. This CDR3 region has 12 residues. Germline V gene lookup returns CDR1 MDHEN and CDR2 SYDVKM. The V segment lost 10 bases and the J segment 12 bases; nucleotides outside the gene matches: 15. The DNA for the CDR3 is TGTGCCACCCGAGCGGGGCCCAATAGCAGGTACTTC. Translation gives CATRAGPNSRYF.

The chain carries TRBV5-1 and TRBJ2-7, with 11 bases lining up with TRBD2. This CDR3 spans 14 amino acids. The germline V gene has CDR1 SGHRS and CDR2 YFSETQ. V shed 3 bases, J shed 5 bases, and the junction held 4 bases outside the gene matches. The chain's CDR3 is CASSSLAGAHEQYF. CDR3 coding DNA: TGCGCCAGCAGCTCACTAGCGGGAGCCCACGAGCAGTACTTC.

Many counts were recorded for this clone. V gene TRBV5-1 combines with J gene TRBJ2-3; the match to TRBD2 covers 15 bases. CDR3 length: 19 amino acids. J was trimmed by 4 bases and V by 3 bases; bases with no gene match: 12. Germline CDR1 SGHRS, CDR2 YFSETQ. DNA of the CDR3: TGCGCCAGCAGCTCGAGACCGGGACTAGCGGGAGGAGGGTCAGATACGCAGTATTTT. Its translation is CASSSRPGLAGGGSDTQYF. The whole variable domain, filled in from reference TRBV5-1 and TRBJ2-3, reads KAGVTQTPRYLIKTRGQQVTLSCSPISGHRSVSWYQQTPGQGLQFLFEYFSETQRNKGNFPGRFSGRQFSNSRSEMNVSTLELGDSALYLCASSSRPGLAGGGSDTQYFGPGTRLTVL.

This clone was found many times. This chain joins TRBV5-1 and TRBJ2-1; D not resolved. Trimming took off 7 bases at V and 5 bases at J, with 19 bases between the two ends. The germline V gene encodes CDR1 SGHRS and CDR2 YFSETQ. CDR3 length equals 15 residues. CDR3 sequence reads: CASAPTPPPDNEQFF. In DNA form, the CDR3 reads TGCGCCAGCGCCCCTACCCCGCCCCCGGACAATGAGCAGTTCTTC.

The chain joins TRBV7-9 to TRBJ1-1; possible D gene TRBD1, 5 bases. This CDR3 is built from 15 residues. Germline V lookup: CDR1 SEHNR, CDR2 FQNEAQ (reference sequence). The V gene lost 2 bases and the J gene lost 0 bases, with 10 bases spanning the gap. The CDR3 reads CASSLNHRMNTEAFF. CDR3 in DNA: TGTGCCAGCAGCTTAAACCACAGGATGAACACTGAAGCTTTCTTT.